The 32 T cell receptor beta chains below all came from one sample that was sequenced in a study of blood T cell repertoires in COVID-19. The assay was immunoSEQ multiplex PCR, and TCRdb's table has in-frame clones only and misses some. Of 200,000 to 300,000 clones listed, over 90% are singletons. Sequences were obtained from peripheral blood. These receptor sequences come from a man aged 25-40 years with COVID-19, enrolled during active disease.

V gene TRBV6-5 combines with J gene TRBJ1-5, with 8 bases matching TRBD1. The junction had 5 bases not matched to a gene; V was cut back by 10 bases and J by 6 bases. Germline lookup yields CDR1 MNHEY and CDR2 SVGAGI. The CDR3 spans 12 residues. DNA for the CDR3: TGTGCCACCGGACAGGGAGGTCAGCCCCAGCATTTT. It translates to CATGQGGQPQHF.

The chain employs TRBV13 and TRBJ2-7, with a possible D match to TRBD1 (6 bases). The CDR3 sequence is 16 residues long. Trimming shortened V by 0 bases and J by 4 bases, and 16 bases separated the two germline ends. The germline V gene has CDR1 PRHDT and CDR2 FYEKMQ (reference sequence). The CDR3 loop is CASSLGWAGAAYEQYF. CDR3 nucleotide sequence: TGTGCCAGCAGCTTAGGCTGGGCAGGGGCTGCATACGAGCAGTACTTC. The variable domain in full, completed from reference TRBV13 and TRBJ2-7, reads AAGVIQSPRHLIKEKRETATLKCYPIPRHDTVYWYQQGPGQDPQFLISFYEKMQSDKGSIPDRFSAQQFSDYHSELNMSSLELGDSALYFCASSLGWAGAAYEQYFGPGTRLTVT.

V and J are TRBV5-1 and TRBJ2-1; tentatively, D is TRBD1 (5 bases). V shed 0 bases and J shed 12 bases, with 22 bases lying between them. This CDR3 is 16 amino acids long. Germline V gives CDR1 SGHRS, CDR2 YFSETQ. CDR3 coding DNA: TGCGCCAGCAGCTTGGGTGACGGTCCCCCAGGGCCATGGCAGTTCTTC. It codes for CASSLGDGPPGPWQFF.

The J gene is TRBJ1-2, the V gene TRBV6-4; maybe TRBD1 (5 bases). V was pared by 3 bases and J by 4 bases, with 21 bases between. The CDR3 spans 17 residues. Germline lookup yields CDR1 MRHNA and CDR2 SNTAGT. The CDR3 here is CASSEEGAGRTGYGYTF. CDR3 nucleotide sequence: TGTGCCAGCAGTGAGGAAGGGGCAGGGAGGACCGGCTATGGCTACACCTTC.

The CDR3 region has the DNA TGTGCCAGTAGTACCGGACAATATGGCTACACCTTC. Its translation is CASSTGQYGYTF. The chain recombines TRBV19 with TRBJ1-2, with D maybe TRBD1 (5 bases). In germline, CDR1 is LNHDA, CDR2 SQIVND (reference sequence). Trimming removed 4 bases at V and 5 bases at J, with 8 bases between. The CDR3 spans 12 residues.

This chain uses TRBV19 with TRBJ2-2; 7 bases align to TRBD1. CDR1 is LNHDA and CDR2 is SQIVND in the germline V gene (reference sequence). The CDR3 consists of 17 residues. After removal of 4 bases from V and 4 bases from J, the junction contained 12 bases not matched to a gene. The DNA of the CDR3 is TGTGCCAGTAGTACTCCAAGGGGGCCTGCGCGCACCGGGGAGCTGTTTTTT. Residues: CASSTPRGPARTGELFF.

J is TRBJ2-1 and V is TRBV7-2, with D perhaps TRBD2 (7 bases). Germline V CDR1 and CDR2: SGHTA, FQGNSA. The CDR3 loop spans 15 amino acids. The V end was cut by 4 bases, the J end by 6 bases, with 16 bases between. The chain's CDR3 is CASSWKGGGVNEQFF. The CDR3 DNA reads TGTGCCAGCAGCTGGAAGGGGGGGGGCGTCAATGAGCAGTTCTTC.

The CDR3 loop reads CASSHKRTETEAFF. The CDR3 nucleotides are TGTGCCAGCAGCCATAAAAGGACAGAGACTGAAGCTTTCTTT. This chain links TRBV4-2 with TRBJ1-1; a possible D gene is TRBD1 (6 bases). CDR1 is LGHNA, CDR2 YNFKEQ, per germline. V lost 3 bases, J lost 5 bases, and 13 bases lay in between. The CDR3 consists of 14 residues.

The rearrangement uses TRBV5-1 and TRBJ2-2; D not certain. The ends were cut back, 3 bases at V and 1 base at J, with 4 bases in the middle. Germline V CDR1 and CDR2: SGHRS, YFSETQ. This CDR3 comprises 13 residues. The chain's CDR3 is CASSSQNTGELFF. The CDR3 DNA reads TGCGCCAGCAGCTCACAGAACACCGGGGAGCTGTTTTTT.

The chain couples TRBV21-1 to TRBJ2-5; no check of the table's D call, TRBD1, against the DNA was made. TRBV21-1 is shown as a pseudogene. This CDR3 contains 14 residues. This CDR3 reads CASSRGDREETQYF. The CDR3 nucleotides read TGTGCCAGCAGCAGGGGGGACAGGGAAGAGACCCAGTACTTC.

The chain combines TRBV4-1 with TRBJ2-7; weak D call: TRBD1 (5 bases). Trimming left V 2 bases short and J 9 bases short, with 23 bases between. The CDR3 spans 16 residues. CDR1 is MGHRA and CDR2 is YSYEKL in the germline V gene. CDR3 sequence (DNA): TGCGCCAGCAGCCAAACTTTAACAGGCTCTTACTTCGGGCAGTACTTC. Encoded protein: CASSQTLTGSYFGQYF.

On this clone: Other DNA sequences in the same sample also yield this CDR3. This chain joins TRBV18 and TRBJ2-1; 10 bases match TRBD1. The junction had 0 bases not matched to a gene; V was cut back by 4 bases and J by 0 bases. This CDR3 spans 15 amino acids. Germline CDR1 and CDR2: KGHSH and LQKENI. CDR3 nucleotide sequence: TGTGCCAGCTCACGGGACAGGGGCTCCTACAATGAGCAGTTCTTC. This translates into CASSRDRGSYNEQFF.

The genes are TRBV19 and TRBJ2-1, with 10 positions matching TRBD2. The CDR3 is 15 residues long. Germline trimming cut 6 bases from V and 7 bases from J; bases unmatched to any gene: 9. The germline V gene has CDR1 LNHDA and CDR2 SQIVND (reference sequence). The CDR3 loop reads CASSPDSGGWNEQFF. DNA for the CDR3: TGTGCCAGTAGCCCGGATAGCGGGGGGTGGAATGAGCAGTTCTTC.

This clone was counted once. A read error may account for a junction end that differs from germline. This chain connects TRBV2 to TRBJ2-1, with a weak D call TRBD2 (5 bases). CDR3 size: 14 residues. Germline CDR1 is SNHLY and CDR2 is FYNNEI. The CDR3 DNA is TGTGCCAGCAGAGAAGACCCGGGGTATGGTGAGCAGTTCTTC. It specifies CASREDPGYGEQFF. The variable domain in full, completed from reference TRBV2 and TRBJ2-1, reads EPEVTQTPSHQVTQMGQEVILRCVPISNHLYFYWYRQILGQKVEFLVSFYNNEISEKSEIFDDQFSVERPDGSNFTLKIRSTKLEDSAMYFCASREDPGYGEQFFGPGTRLTVL.

This clone was detected once. This chain links TRBV5-4 with TRBJ1-4; TRBD1 is a possible D gene (6 bases). This CDR3 is 14 amino acids long. The V and J ends lost 2 bases and 6 bases respectively, with 11 bases between them. Germline V lookup: CDR1 SGHNT, CDR2 YYREEE (reference sequence). The CDR3 nucleotides read TGTGCCAGCAGCTTAACAGGGATAGATGAAAAACTGTTTTTT. It codes for CASSLTGIDEKLFF.

The chain uses TRBV27 and TRBJ2-7; D ambiguous. Germline V gene lookup returns CDR1 MNHEY and CDR2 SMNVEV (reference sequence). CDR3 length: 12 amino acids. Trimming left V 6 bases short and J 0 bases short, with 6 bases between. CDR3 protein: CASSSSSYEQYF. The CDR3 bases are TGTGCCAGCAGCTCGAGCTCCTACGAGCAGTACTTC.

This clone is a singleton in its sample. This chain connects TRBV9 to TRBJ1-4; TRBD1 matches at 9 bases. J was trimmed by 5 bases and V by 1 base; bases with no gene match: 3. Germline V gives CDR1 SGDLS, CDR2 YYNGEE. The CDR3 extends over 15 amino acids. The CDR3 coding sequence is TGTGCCAGCAGCGTAAACGGACAGGGGAATGAAAAACTGTTTTTT. Its protein is CASSVNGQGNEKLFF.

V gene TRBV3-1 (or the pseudogene TRBV3-2) combines with J gene TRBJ1-2, with D possibly being TRBD1 (5 bases). Trimming took off 3 bases at V and 4 bases at J, with 24 bases between the two ends. The V gene's germline CDR1 is LGHDT and CDR2 YNNKEL (reference sequence). This CDR3 has 18 residues. The CDR3 DNA reads TGTGCCAGCAGCCAGTACATCTCAGACAGTCAGAGAAGCTATGGCTACACCTTC. Its translation is CASSQYISDSQRSYGYTF.

This chain connects TRBV18 to TRBJ2-3, with 11 bases fitting TRBD2. The V gene end was trimmed by 5 bases and the J gene end by 2 bases; junction bases not matched to a gene: 6. This CDR3 region has 16 residues. Germline lookup yields CDR1 KGHSH and CDR2 LQKENI. The CDR3 here is CASSSLAGAPTDTQYF. CDR3 coding DNA: TGTGCCAGCTCATCACTAGCGGGGGCCCCCACAGATACGCAGTATTTT. The whole variable domain, filled in from reference TRBV18 and TRBJ2-3, reads NAGVMQNPRHLVRRRGQEARLRCSPMKGHSHVYWYRQLPEEGLKFMVYLQKENIIDESGMPKERFSAEFPKEGPSILRIQQVVRGDSAAYFCASSSLAGAPTDTQYFGPGTRLTVL.

The V and J genes are TRBV19 and TRBJ1-5; 8 bases match TRBD1. The CDR3 runs to 17 residues. The germline V gene encodes CDR1 LNHDA and CDR2 SQIVND (reference sequence). After removal of 4 bases from V and 0 bases from J, the junction contained 8 bases not matched to a gene. The CDR3 protein is CASSKWTGPYSNQPQHF. CDR3 DNA: TGTGCCAGTAGTAAATGGACAGGGCCCTATAGCAATCAGCCCCAGCATTTT.

The V and J genes are TRBV3-1 (or the pseudogene TRBV3-2) and TRBJ2-1; a possible D gene is TRBD2 (5 bases). V lost 0 bases and J lost 2, with 8 bases in between. CDR1 LGHDT and CDR2 YNNKEL come from the germline V gene (reference sequence). CDR3 length: 15 amino acids. CDR3 region: CASSQDLGAYNEQFF. The CDR3 DNA sequence: TGTGCCAGCAGCCAAGATCTCGGGGCCTACAATGAGCAGTTCTTC.

The chain joins TRBV11-2 to TRBJ2-7; 7 positions match TRBD1. The germline CDR1 and CDR2 sequences are SGHAT and FQNNGV. Trimming removed 6 bases from V and 3 bases from J; junction bases left unmatched: 14. The CDR3 spans 16 residues. Here the CDR3 DNA reads TGTGCCAGCAGTTCTGGGGAGACAGGGCCCGACTACGAGCAGTACTTC. This encodes CASSSGETGPDYEQYF. The entire variable domain, with the rest obtained from reference TRBV11-2 and TRBJ2-7, is as follows: EAGVAQSPRYKIIEKRQSVAFWCNPISGHATLYWYQQILGQGPKLLIQFQNNGVVDDSQLPKDRFSAERLKGVDSTLKIQPAKLEDSAVYLCASSSGETGPDYEQYFGPGTRLTVT.

This chain uses TRBV19 with TRBJ1-6, with D perhaps TRBD1 (6 bases). Trimming cost V 5 bases and J 6 bases, with 17 bases left between them. This CDR3 is built from 16 residues. Germline V CDR1 and CDR2: LNHDA, SQIVND (reference sequence). DNA of the CDR3: TGTGCCAGTAGTCCAACGGACAGTTTCTTTAATTCACCCCTCCACTTT. It encodes CASSPTDSFFNSPLHF.

The rearrangement joins TRBV4-2 to TRBJ1-5; 9 nucleotides agree with TRBD1. This CDR3 has 16 amino acids. The junction had 7 bases not matched to a gene; V was cut back by 4 bases and J by 3 bases. Germline V lookup: CDR1 LGHNA, CDR2 YNFKEQ. CDR3 protein: CASSRATGGTNQPQHF. Here the CDR3 DNA reads TGTGCCAGCAGCCGAGCTACAGGGGGCACCAATCAGCCCCAGCATTTT.

J is TRBJ1-1 and V is TRBV11-2; 10 bases agree with TRBD1. Germline V gene lookup returns CDR1 SGHAT and CDR2 FQNNGV. V lost 5 bases to trimming and J lost 0 bases; unmatched junction nucleotides: 6. This CDR3 is built from 16 residues. In DNA form, the CDR3 reads TGTGCCAGCAGCGTCAGGACAGGGGGGGTGAACACTGAAGCTTTCTTT. Protein: CASSVRTGGVNTEAFF. Filled out from reference TRBV11-2 and TRBJ1-1, the complete variable domain reads EAGVAQSPRYKIIEKRQSVAFWCNPISGHATLYWYQQILGQGPKLLIQFQNNGVVDDSQLPKDRFSAERLKGVDSTLKIQPAKLEDSAVYLCASSVRTGGVNTEAFFGQGTRLTVV.

DNA for the CDR3: TGCGCCAGCAGCTTCACGGACGGGGGAGATTCACCCCTCCACTTT. Translated, it gives CASSFTDGGDSPLHF. V usage is TRBV5-1 and J usage is TRBJ1-6, with D tentatively TRBD1 (5 bases). The ends were cut back, 2 bases at V and 8 bases at J, with 14 bases in the middle. Germline values: CDR1 SGHRS, CDR2 YFSETQ. The CDR3 is 15 residues long.

The chain links TRBV27 to TRBJ1-2, with D uncertain. The length of the CDR3 is 13 residues. Germline CDR1 reads MNHEY; CDR2 reads SMNVEV (reference sequence). Trimming stripped 5 bases from V and 2 bases from J, with 9 bases between. In DNA form, the CDR3 reads TGTGCCAGCAGTGTTCAGGCGAACTATGGCTACACCTTC. This gives the protein CASSVQANYGYTF.

In DNA form, the CDR3 reads TGTGCCACCAGCAGAGATCCTAGGACTGAAGCTTTCTTT. Translated: CATSRDPRTEAFF. The V gene is TRBV15, the J gene TRBJ1-1; no definite D call. V gave up 0 bases and J gave up 5 bases, with 7 bases separating them. CDR1 and CDR2 (germline): LNHNV, YYDKDF (reference sequence). CDR3 length: 13 residues.

This chain connects TRBV11-2 to TRBJ2-1; unclear D gene. V was trimmed by 4 bases and J by 0 bases, leaving 13 bases between them. Germline V lookup: CDR1 SGHAT, CDR2 FQNNGV. The CDR3 runs to 16 residues. The CDR3 region is CASSSRSTRSYNEQFF. CDR3 nucleotide sequence: TGTGCCAGCAGCTCGAGGTCCACGCGCTCCTACAATGAGCAGTTCTTC.

The CDR3 sequence: CASSITGASYEQYF. CDR3 DNA sequence: TGTGCCAGTAGTATCACAGGGGCTTCCTACGAGCAGTACTTC. J is TRBJ2-7 and V is TRBV19; 7 bases match TRBD1. Trimming at V came to 3 bases and at J to 1 base, leaving 3 bases not matched to a gene. The CDR3 spans 14 residues. Germline values: CDR1 LNHDA, CDR2 SQIVND (reference sequence).

The genes are TRBV9 and TRBJ2-2; 11 bases line up with TRBD2. Germline-derived CDR1 and CDR2 are SGDLS and YYNGEE. The J segment lost 7 bases and the V segment lost 3 bases, leaving 8 bases of the junction unmatched. This CDR3 is 16 amino acids long. Here the CDR3 DNA reads TGTGCCAGCAGCGGTAGCGGGGGGGCCGAATACGGGGAGCTGTTTTTT. The encoded protein is CASSGSGGAEYGELFF. Complete variable domain (other parts from reference TRBV9 and TRBJ2-2): DSGVTQTPKHLITATGQRVTLRCSPRSGDLSVYWYQQSLDQGLQFLIQYYNGEERAKGNILERFSAQQFPDLHSELNLSSLELGDSALYFCASSGSGGAEYGELFFGEGSRLTVL.

The chain couples TRBV19 to TRBJ1-2, with TRBD1 matching over 7 bases. J was trimmed by 0 bases and V by 4 bases; bases with no gene match: 8. CDR1 and CDR2 (germline): LNHDA, SQIVND (reference sequence). This CDR3 has 16 amino acids. The CDR3 region is CASSTSDRVSNYGYTF. For the CDR3, the DNA is TGTGCCAGTAGTACATCCGACAGGGTTTCTAACTATGGCTACACCTTC.